Following are 3 T cell receptor beta chains from one sample sequenced in a study of shared clonotypes between healthy human individuals (dated by TCRdb to 2019 to 2021). Preparation of the library involved the immunoSEQ multiplex PCR assay. Entries here come from immuneACCESS through TCRdb and include only in-frame sequences with V and J called. Some clones fail to appear in such tables; in the studies checked, an unresolved V gene covers under half of the shortfall, and the cause of the remainder is unknown. This sample comprises over a million clones, roughly 98% of them detected only once. The top ten hold roughly 0.45% of the sample. Sequences were obtained from naive CD4+ T cells sorted from blood. Taken with the paper, the label for cell subset or site translates to: CD45RA+ positively selected. The receptors stem from a man aged 25-40 years in good health.

On this clone itself: Other DNA sequences from this sample encode an identical CDR3 as well. The chain links TRBV7-3 to TRBJ2-6; D remains ambiguous. The CDR3 contains 14 residues. The V end lost 5 bases, the J end lost 0 bases, and 5 bases lay between the germline ends. Germline lookup yields CDR1 SGHTA and CDR2 FQGTGA. CDR3 DNA: TGTGCCAGCAGCCTATCCTCTGGGGCCAACGTCCTGACTTTC. As protein: CASSLSSGANVLTF.

This chain joins TRBV10-2 and TRBJ2-5; tentative D call: TRBD1 (6 bases). Trimming took off 1 base at V and 5 bases at J, with 11 bases between the two ends. This CDR3 contains 14 residues. Germline V gene lookup returns CDR1 WSHSY and CDR2 SAAADI. CDR3 in amino acids: CASSEWQGRETQYF. For the CDR3, the DNA is TGCGCCAGCAGTGAGTGGCAGGGGCGGGAGACCCAGTACTTC.

This chain joins TRBV13 and TRBJ1-2, with D perhaps TRBD1 (6 bases). Trimming pared 5 bases from V and 6 bases from J, leaving 19 bases between. CDR3 length: 15 residues. Germline V gene data show CDR1 as PRHDT and CDR2 as FYEKMQ (reference sequence). CDR3 bases: TGTGCCAGCAGCCTGGTGGGGGCTCCTCTTAATGGCTACACCTTC. It specifies CASSLVGAPLNGYTF.